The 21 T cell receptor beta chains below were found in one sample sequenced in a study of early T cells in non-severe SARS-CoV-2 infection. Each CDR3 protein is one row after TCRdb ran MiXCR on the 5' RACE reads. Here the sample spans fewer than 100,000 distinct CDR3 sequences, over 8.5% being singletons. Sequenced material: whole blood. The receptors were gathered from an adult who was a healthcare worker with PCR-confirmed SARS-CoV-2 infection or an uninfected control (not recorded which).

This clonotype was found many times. CDR3 sequence (DNA): TGTGCCAGCAGCGTAGCGGGGTTGTCTAATAGAAATCATGAGCAGTTCTTC. Protein product: CASSVAGLSNRNHEQFF. The chain is built from TRBV9 and TRBJ2-1, with D tentatively TRBD2 (5 bases). Trimming left V 0 bases short and J 8 bases short, with 21 bases between. CDR1 and CDR2 (germline): SGDLS, YYNGEE. CDR3 size: 17 residues.

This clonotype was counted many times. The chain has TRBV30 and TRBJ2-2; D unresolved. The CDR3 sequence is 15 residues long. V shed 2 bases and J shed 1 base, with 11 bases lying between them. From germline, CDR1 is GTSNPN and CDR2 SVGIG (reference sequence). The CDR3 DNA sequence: TGTGCCTGGAGTTCTGGGGAATGGAACACCGGGGAGCTGTTTTTT. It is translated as CAWSSGEWNTGELFF.

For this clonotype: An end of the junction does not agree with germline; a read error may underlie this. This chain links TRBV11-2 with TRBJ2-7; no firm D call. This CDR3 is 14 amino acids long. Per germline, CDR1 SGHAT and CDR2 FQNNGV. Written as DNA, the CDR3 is TGTGCCAGCAGCTTAGGGGCTACCCGCTACAAGCAGTACTTC. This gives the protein CASSLGATRYKQYF.

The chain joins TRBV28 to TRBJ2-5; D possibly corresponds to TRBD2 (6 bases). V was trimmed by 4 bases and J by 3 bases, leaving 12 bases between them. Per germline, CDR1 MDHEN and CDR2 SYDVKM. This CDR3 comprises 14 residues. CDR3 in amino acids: CASSSFGTEETQYF. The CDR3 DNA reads TGTGCCAGCAGTTCCTTTGGGACTGAAGAGACCCAGTACTTC.

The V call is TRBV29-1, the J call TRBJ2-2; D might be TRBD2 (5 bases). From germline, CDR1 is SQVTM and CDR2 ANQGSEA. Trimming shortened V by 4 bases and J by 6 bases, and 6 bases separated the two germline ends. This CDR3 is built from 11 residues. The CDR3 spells CSVAEAGELFF. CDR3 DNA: TGCAGCGTTGCGGAGGCCGGGGAGCTGTTTTTT.

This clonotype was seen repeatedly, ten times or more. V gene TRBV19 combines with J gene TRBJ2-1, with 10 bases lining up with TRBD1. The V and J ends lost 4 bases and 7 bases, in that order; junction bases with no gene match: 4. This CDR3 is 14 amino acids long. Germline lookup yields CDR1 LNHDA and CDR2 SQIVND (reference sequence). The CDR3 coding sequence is TGTGCCAGTAGTAAATGGGACAGGGGAAATGAGCAGTTCTTC. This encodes CASSKWDRGNEQFF. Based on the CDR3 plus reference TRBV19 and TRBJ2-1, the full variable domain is DGGITQSPKYLFRKEGQNVTLSCEQNLNHDAMYWYRQDPGQGLRLIYYSQIVNDFQKGDIAEGYSVSREKKESFPLTVTSAQKNPTAFYLCASSKWDRGNEQFFGPGTRLTVL.

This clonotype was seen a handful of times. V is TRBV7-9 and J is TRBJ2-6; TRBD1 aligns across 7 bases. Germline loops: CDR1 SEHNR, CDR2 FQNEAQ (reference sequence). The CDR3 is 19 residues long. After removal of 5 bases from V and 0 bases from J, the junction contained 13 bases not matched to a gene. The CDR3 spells CASSPAGTARLSGANVLTF. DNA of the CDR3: TGTGCCAGCAGCCCGGCCGGGACAGCGAGACTCTCTGGGGCCAACGTCCTGACTTTC.

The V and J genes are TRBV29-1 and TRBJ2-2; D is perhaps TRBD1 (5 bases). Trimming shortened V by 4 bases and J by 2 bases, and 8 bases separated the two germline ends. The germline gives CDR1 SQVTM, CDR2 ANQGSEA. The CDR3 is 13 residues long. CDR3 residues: CSVVRGNTGELFF. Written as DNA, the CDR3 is TGCAGCGTTGTAAGGGGAAACACCGGGGAGCTGTTTTTT.

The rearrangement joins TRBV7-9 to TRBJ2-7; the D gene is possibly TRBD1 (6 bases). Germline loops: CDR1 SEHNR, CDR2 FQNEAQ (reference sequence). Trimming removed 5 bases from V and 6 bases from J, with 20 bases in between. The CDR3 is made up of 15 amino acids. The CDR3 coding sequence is TGTGCCAGCAGCCGGATAATAGACAGGTCCGGCGAGCAGTACTTC. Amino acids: CASSRIIDRSGEQYF.

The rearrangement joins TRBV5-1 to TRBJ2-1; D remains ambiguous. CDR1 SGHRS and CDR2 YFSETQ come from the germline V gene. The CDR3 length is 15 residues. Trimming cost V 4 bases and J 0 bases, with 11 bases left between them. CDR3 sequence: CASSPYTSSYNEQFF. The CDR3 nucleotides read TGCGCCAGCAGCCCTTATACCAGCTCCTACAATGAGCAGTTCTTC.

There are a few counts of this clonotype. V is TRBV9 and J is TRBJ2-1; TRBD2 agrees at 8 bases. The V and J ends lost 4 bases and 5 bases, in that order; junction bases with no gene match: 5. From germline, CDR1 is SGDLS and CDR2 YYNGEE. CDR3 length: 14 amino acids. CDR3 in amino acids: CASSNGRANNEQFF. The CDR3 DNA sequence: TGTGCCAGCAGCAACGGGAGGGCCAACAATGAGCAGTTCTTC.

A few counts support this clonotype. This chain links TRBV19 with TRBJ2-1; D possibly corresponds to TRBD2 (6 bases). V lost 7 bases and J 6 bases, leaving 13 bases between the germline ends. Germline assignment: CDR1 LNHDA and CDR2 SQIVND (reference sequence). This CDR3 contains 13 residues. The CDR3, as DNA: TGTGCCAGTATGGTAGCCGGGGGCAATGAGCAGTTCTTC. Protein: CASMVAGGNEQFF.

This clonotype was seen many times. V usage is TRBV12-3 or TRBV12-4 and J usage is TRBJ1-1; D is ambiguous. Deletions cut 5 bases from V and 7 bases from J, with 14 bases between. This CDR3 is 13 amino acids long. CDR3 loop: CASSPGIYFEAFF. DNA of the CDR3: TGTGCCAGCAGTCCTGGGATTTACTTTGAAGCTTTCTTT.

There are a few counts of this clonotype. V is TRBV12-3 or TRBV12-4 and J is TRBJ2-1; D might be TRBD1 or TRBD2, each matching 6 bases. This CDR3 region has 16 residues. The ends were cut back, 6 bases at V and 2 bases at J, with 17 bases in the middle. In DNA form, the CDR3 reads TGTGCCAGCAGATGGGGGGCCTATGCGCCCTACAATGAGCAGTTCTTC. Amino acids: CASRWGAYAPYNEQFF.

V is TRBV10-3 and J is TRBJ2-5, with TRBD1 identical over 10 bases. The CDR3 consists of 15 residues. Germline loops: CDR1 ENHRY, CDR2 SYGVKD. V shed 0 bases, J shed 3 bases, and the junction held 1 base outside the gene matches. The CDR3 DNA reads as TGTGCCATCAGTGAGTCCGGGACAGGGGAAGAGACCCAGTACTTC. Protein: CAISESGTGEETQYF.

The CDR3 bases are TGTGCCATCAGCCCGGGGACTAGCGGAAACAATGAGCAGTTCTTC. Its protein product is CAISPGTSGNNEQFF. V and J are TRBV10-3 and TRBJ2-1; 11 nucleotides align to TRBD2. CDR1 and CDR2 from the germline V gene are ENHRY and SYGVKD. With V trimmed by 6 bases and J by 5 bases, 6 bases remained unmatched. This CDR3 has 15 amino acids.

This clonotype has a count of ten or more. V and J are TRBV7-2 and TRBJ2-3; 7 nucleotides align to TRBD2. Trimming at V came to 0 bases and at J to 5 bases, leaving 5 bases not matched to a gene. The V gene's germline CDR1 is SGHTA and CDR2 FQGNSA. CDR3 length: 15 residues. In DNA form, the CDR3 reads TGTGCCAGCAGCTTAGCGGGAGGGCTGGGAGATACGCAGTATTTT. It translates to CASSLAGGLGDTQYF. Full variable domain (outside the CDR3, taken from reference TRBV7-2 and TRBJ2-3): GAGVSQSPSNKVTEKGKDVELRCDPISGHTALYWYRQSLGQGLEFLIYFQGNSAPDKSGLPSDRFSAERTGGSVSTLTIQRTQQEDSAVYLCASSLAGGLGDTQYFGPGTRLTVL.

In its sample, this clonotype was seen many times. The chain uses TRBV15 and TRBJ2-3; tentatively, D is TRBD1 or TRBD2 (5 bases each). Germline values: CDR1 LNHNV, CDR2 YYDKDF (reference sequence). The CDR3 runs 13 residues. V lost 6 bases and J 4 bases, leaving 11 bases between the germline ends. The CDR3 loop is CATREGRSDTQYF. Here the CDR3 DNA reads TGTGCCACCAGAGAGGGACGCTCAGATACGCAGTATTTT.

CDR3 sequence: CASRKRETTGELFF. CDR3 bases: TGTGCCAGCAGGAAGCGGGAGACCACCGGGGAGCTGTTTTTT. The rearrangement uses TRBV27 and TRBJ2-2; 8 bases fit TRBD2. Germline loops: CDR1 MNHEY, CDR2 SMNVEV (reference sequence). The CDR3 loop spans 14 amino acids. Trimming took 6 bases from V and 4 from J; bases not matched to a gene: 4.

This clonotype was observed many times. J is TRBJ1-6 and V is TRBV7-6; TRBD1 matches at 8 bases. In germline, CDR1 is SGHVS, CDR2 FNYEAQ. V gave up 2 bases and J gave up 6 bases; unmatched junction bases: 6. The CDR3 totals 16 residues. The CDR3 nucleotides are TGTGCCAGCAGCTTAAATCAGGGGGCCTCTAATTCACCCCTCCACTTT. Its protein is CASSLNQGASNSPLHF.

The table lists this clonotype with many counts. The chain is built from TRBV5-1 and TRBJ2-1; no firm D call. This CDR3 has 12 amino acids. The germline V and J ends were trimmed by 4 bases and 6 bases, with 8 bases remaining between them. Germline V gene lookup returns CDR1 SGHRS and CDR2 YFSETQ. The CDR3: CASSPPGNEQFF. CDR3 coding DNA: TGCGCCAGCAGCCCACCCGGCAATGAGCAGTTCTTC.